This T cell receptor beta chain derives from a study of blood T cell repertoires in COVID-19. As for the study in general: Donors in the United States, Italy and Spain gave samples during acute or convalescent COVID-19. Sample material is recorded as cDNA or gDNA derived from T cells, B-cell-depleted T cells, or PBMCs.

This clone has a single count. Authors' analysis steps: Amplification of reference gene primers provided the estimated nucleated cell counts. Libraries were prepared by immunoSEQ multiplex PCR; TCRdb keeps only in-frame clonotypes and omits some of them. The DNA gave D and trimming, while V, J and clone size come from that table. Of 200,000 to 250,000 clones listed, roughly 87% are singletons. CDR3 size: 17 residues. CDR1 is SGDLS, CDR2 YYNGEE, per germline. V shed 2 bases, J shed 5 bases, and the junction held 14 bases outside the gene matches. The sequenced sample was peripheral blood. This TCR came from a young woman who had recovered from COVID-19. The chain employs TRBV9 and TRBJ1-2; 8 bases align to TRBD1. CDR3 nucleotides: TGTGCCAGCAGCGTTGGACAGGGAGTCATTTATCGGTATGGCTACACCTTC. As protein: CASSVGQGVIYRYGYTF.